Shown below are 10 T cell receptor beta chains from a single sample sequenced in a study of cytotoxic CD8 clonotypes in ibrutinib-treated CLL (dated by TCRdb to about 2021). The protocol used for the library was the immunoSEQ multiplex PCR assay. TCRdb retrieved this table from immuneACCESS and kept in-frame rearrangements only. Not all clones are present; in checked studies, unresolved V genes account for under half, and no reason is known for the remainder. In this sample the table shows approximately 140,000 clones, roughly 80% of which occur a single time. The biggest ten clones account for 25% to 30% of the sample. The intended sense of this specimen's time point label: 12 months on ibrutinib. The sample here was PBMCs, taken after 12 months of ibrutinib treatment. The receptors derive from a human donor with chronic lymphocytic leukemia.

The chain employs TRBV6-6 and TRBJ2-7; TRBD2 agrees at 7 bases. The length of the CDR3 is 14 residues. V lost 2 bases and J lost 7; bases outside the gene matches: 8. Germline V gene lookup returns CDR1 MNHNY and CDR2 SVGAGI (reference sequence). This CDR3 is CASSYQNGGKEQYF. The DNA of the CDR3 is TGTGCCAGCAGTTACCAAAACGGGGGGAAAGAGCAGTACTTC.

CDR3 sequence: CASREGDGSYNEQFF. In DNA, the CDR3 is TGTGCCAGCAGAGAAGGGGACGGATCCTACAATGAGCAGTTCTTC. This rearrangement joins TRBV6-6 to TRBJ2-1; D may be TRBD1 or TRBD2 (5 bases each). Germline V gene lookup returns CDR1 MNHNY and CDR2 SVGAGI (reference sequence). Trimming left V 6 bases short and J 1 base short, with 13 bases between. The CDR3 contains 15 residues.

The chain combines TRBV19 with TRBJ1-1, with 9 bases that match TRBD1. The length of the CDR3 is 14 residues. Germline V lookup: CDR1 LNHDA, CDR2 SQIVND (reference sequence). Trimming removed 8 bases from V and 6 bases from J; junction bases left unmatched: 10. The CDR3 is CASDWGTGNAEAFF. In nucleotides, the CDR3 is TGTGCCAGTGATTGGGGGACAGGGAATGCTGAAGCTTTCTTT.

The chain uses TRBV6-1 and TRBJ2-7, with TRBD1 matching over 10 bases. The junction had 6 bases not matched to a gene; V was cut back by 6 bases and J by 1 base. CDR1 and CDR2 from the germline V gene are MNHNS and SASEGT. The CDR3 is made up of 15 amino acids. CDR3 DNA: TGTGCCAGCAGGGCAGGACAGGGGGGTTCCTACGAGCAGTACTTC. The encoded protein is CASRAGQGGSYEQYF.

This chain uses TRBV6-5 with TRBJ1-4, with TRBD1 as a possible D gene (6 bases). The CDR3 is 15 residues long. The ends were cut back, 5 bases at V and 5 bases at J, with 15 bases in the middle. The germline V gene has CDR1 MNHEY and CDR2 SVGAGI. DNA of the CDR3: TGTGCCAGCAGTGGTATGGGGGCAGCCAATGAAAAACTGTTTTTT. As protein: CASSGMGAANEKLFF.

This clone came up once. The rearrangement links TRBV19 to TRBJ2-1; 7 positions agree with TRBD2. From germline, CDR1 is LNHDA and CDR2 SQIVND (reference sequence). With 5 bases clipped from V and 7 bases from J, the junction kept 11 bases outside the gene matches. This CDR3 has 15 amino acids. CDR3 in amino acids: CASSGRDYRPNEQFF. The CDR3 DNA sequence: TGTGCCAGTAGTGGCCGGGACTACCGTCCAAATGAGCAGTTCTTC.

This clone was seen at least ten times. The rearrangement joins TRBV2 to TRBJ2-7; no definite D call. CDR1 and CDR2 (germline): SNHLY, FYNNEI. Trimming cost V 10 bases and J 7 bases, with 11 bases left between them. The CDR3 loop spans 10 amino acids. This chain's CDR3 is CATVYGEQYF. The CDR3 nucleotides are TGTGCCACGGTCTACGGAGAGCAGTACTTC.

The rearrangement links TRBV11-2 to TRBJ1-3; D gene unclear. V shed 5 bases and J shed 3 bases, with 17 bases lying between them. The CDR3 consists of 16 residues. Germline V gives CDR1 SGHAT, CDR2 FQNNGV. CDR3 sequence reads: CASSIGMAGFGNTIYF. For the CDR3, the DNA is TGTGCCAGCAGCATTGGGATGGCGGGTTTTGGAAACACCATATATTTT.

CDR3 sequence reads: CASSVIKPSGSSYEQYF. Here the CDR3 DNA reads TGTGCCAGCAGCGTCATTAAACCTAGCGGCAGCTCCTACGAGCAGTACTTC. The chain joins TRBV7-9 to TRBJ2-7; 7 bases are shared with TRBD2. This CDR3 is 17 amino acids long. CDR1 is SEHNR and CDR2 is FQNEAQ in the germline V gene (reference sequence). V shed 5 bases and J 0 bases; nucleotides not matched to a gene: 13.

The CDR3 sequence: CASSPGTGGYTF. The DNA for the CDR3 is TGTGCCAGCAGCCCTGGGACAGGTGGCTACACCTTC. V usage is TRBV7-9 and J usage is TRBJ1-2; TRBD1 agrees at 8 bases. Per the germline V gene, CDR1 is SEHNR and CDR2 is FQNEAQ (reference sequence). CDR3 length: 12 residues. V lost 5 bases, J lost 7 bases, and 3 bases stayed unmatched. Full variable domain (outside the CDR3, taken from reference TRBV7-9 and TRBJ1-2): DTGVSQNPRHKITKRGQNVTFRCDPISEHNRLYWYRQTLGQGPEFLTYFQNEAQLEKSRLLSDRFSAERPKGSFSTLEIQRTEQGDSAMYLCASSPGTGGYTFGSGTRLTVV.